These 25 T cell receptor beta chains were all obtained from the same sample, sequenced in a study of blood T cell repertoires in COVID-19. Measured with immunoSEQ multiplex PCR; TCRdb has only the in-frame clones, and not every one. The data show roughly 200,000 clones, 85% to 90% seen once. Specimen: PBMCs or T cells enriched from blood (not recorded which). These receptors all stem from a woman aged 40 to 49 with acute COVID-19.

The gene calls are TRBV7-2 and TRBJ2-2, with D perhaps TRBD1 (6 bases). Trimming left V 7 bases short and J 5 bases short, with 14 bases between. Per the germline V gene, CDR1 is SGHTA and CDR2 is FQGNSA. CDR3 size: 14 residues. CDR3 nucleotide sequence: TGTGCCAGCACCCACAGGGTAGGGACCGGGGAGCTGTTTTTT. As protein: CASTHRVGTGELFF.

As to this clone: At one end, the junction sequence differs from germline, possibly due to a read error. This rearrangement joins TRBV6-5 to TRBJ2-1; 9 nucleotides line up with TRBD1. The CDR3 is 12 amino acids. The germline V gene encodes CDR1 MNHEY and CDR2 SVGAGI. The DNA for the CDR3 is TGTGCCAGCCGCCGGGACAGGGTATCGGAGGTCTTC. Amino acids: CASRRDRVSEVF.

This rearrangement joins TRBV11-2 to TRBJ2-2; D might be TRBD1 (6 bases). Germline assignment: CDR1 SGHAT and CDR2 FQNNGV. The V gene lost 8 bases and the J gene lost 0 bases, with 13 bases spanning the gap. There are 15 residues in the CDR3. CDR3 sequence (DNA): TGTGCCAGCGGTCAAAACAGGGCGAACACCGGGGAGCTGTTTTTT. Its translation: CASGQNRANTGELFF.

The chain links TRBV9 to TRBJ2-2, with unresolved D. V lost 2 bases and J 2 bases, leaving 7 bases between the germline ends. The CDR3 covers 14 residues. Germline CDR1 and CDR2: SGDLS and YYNGEE. The CDR3 DNA sequence: TGTGCCAGCAGCGTTGATAGTAACACCGGGGAGCTGTTTTTT. It encodes CASSVDSNTGELFF. Looking up the rest from reference TRBV9 and TRBJ2-2 gives the full variable domain: DSGVTQTPKHLITATGQRVTLRCSPRSGDLSVYWYQQSLDQGLQFLIQYYNGEERAKGNILERFSAQQFPDLHSELNLSSLELGDSALYFCASSVDSNTGELFFGEGSRLTVL.

The gene calls are TRBV7-2 and TRBJ1-2; 7 nucleotides align to TRBD1. J was trimmed by 7 bases and V by 3 bases; bases with no gene match: 11. Germline loops: CDR1 SGHTA, CDR2 FQGNSA. The CDR3 contains 15 residues. This chain's CDR3 is CASSLDQTGLGGYTF. In DNA, the CDR3 is TGTGCCAGCAGCTTGGATCAGACAGGGCTAGGTGGCTACACCTTC. The full variable domain, its missing parts supplied by reference TRBV7-2 and TRBJ1-2, is GAGVSQSPSNKVTEKGKDVELRCDPISGHTALYWYRQSLGQGLEFLIYFQGNSAPDKSGLPSDRFSAERTGGSVSTLTIQRTQQEDSAVYLCASSLDQTGLGGYTFGSGTRLTVV.

This clone was found once. The rearrangement joins TRBV9 to TRBJ2-1; possibly TRBD2 for D (6 bases). The CDR3 covers 15 residues. V was shortened by 4 bases and J by 6 bases, with 17 bases between the two germline ends. Germline lookup yields CDR1 SGDLS and CDR2 YYNGEE. The CDR3 loop is CASSPLAGFTNEQFF. CDR3 bases: TGTGCCAGCAGCCCCCTCGCGGGATTTACCAATGAGCAGTTCTTC.

V is TRBV9 and J is TRBJ2-5; D uncertain. V was clipped by 4 bases and J by 5 bases, with 9 bases between them. This CDR3 comprises 12 residues. Germline V gives CDR1 SGDLS, CDR2 YYNGEE. CDR3 sequence: CASSPLGETQYF. The CDR3, as DNA: TGTGCCAGCAGCCCCCTCGGGGAGACCCAGTACTTC.

The V call is TRBV5-8, the J call TRBJ1-2; tentatively, D is TRBD1 (6 bases). CDR1 SGHTS and CDR2 YDEGEE come from the germline V gene. The CDR3 is 14 residues long. Trimming took 4 bases from V and 0 from J, leaving 10 bases between them. The CDR3 nucleotides read TGTGCCAGCAGCACGAGGGGGACTAACTATGGCTACACCTTC. This gives the protein CASSTRGTNYGYTF.

The chain uses TRBV18 and TRBJ1-2; 8 bases map to TRBD1. Germline CDR1 KGHSH, CDR2 LQKENI. The CDR3 consists of 15 residues. Trimming cost V 3 bases and J 3 bases; bases outside gene matches: 6. Here the CDR3 reads CASSPGQGGHYGYTF. The CDR3 DNA is TGTGCCAGCTCACCCGGACAGGGCGGGCACTATGGCTACACCTTC.

The J gene is TRBJ2-7, the V gene TRBV29-1; 8 bases fit TRBD1. Trimming at V came to 4 bases and at J to 6 bases, leaving 8 bases not matched to a gene. The germline V gene has CDR1 SQVTM and CDR2 ANQGSEA. CDR3 size: 13 residues. As DNA, the CDR3 is TGCAGCGTTGGGGAGGTACAGGGGGGCGAGCAGTACTTC. Its translation is CSVGEVQGGEQYF.

V and J are TRBV27 and TRBJ1-5; D is uncertain. The CDR3 covers 18 residues. V dropped 5 bases and J dropped 2 bases, with 22 bases sitting between them. Per the germline V gene, CDR1 is MNHEY and CDR2 is SMNVEV (reference sequence). The CDR3 nucleotides read TGTGCCAGCAGTCCCCGGCGACGTGTTCTTCTAGGCAATCAGCCCCAGCATTTT. Amino acid sequence: CASSPRRRVLLGNQPQHF.

The chain carries TRBV4-1 and TRBJ2-7, with a weak D call TRBD2 (5 bases). Trimming took off 1 base at V and 3 bases at J, with 7 bases between the two ends. In germline, CDR1 is MGHRA, CDR2 YSYEKL. The CDR3 runs 13 residues. The CDR3 reads CASSQGTFYEQYF. For the CDR3, the DNA is TGCGCCAGCAGCCAAGGGACTTTCTACGAGCAGTACTTC.

CDR3 DNA: TGTGCGAATCGGGCGGGGGGGCGATCAGATACGCAGTATTTT. Residues: CANRAGGRSDTQYF. V gene TRBV7-9 combines with J gene TRBJ2-3, with 9 bases fitting TRBD2. The CDR3 totals 14 residues. Germline-derived CDR1 and CDR2 are SEHNR and FQNEAQ (reference sequence).

The rearrangement joins TRBV5-8 to TRBJ1-6; 8 nucleotides match TRBD1. The CDR3 totals 14 residues. Germline V gene lookup returns CDR1 SGHTS and CDR2 YDEGEE. After removal of 5 bases from V and 9 bases from J, the junction contained 7 bases not matched to a gene. The CDR3 coding sequence is TGTGCCAGCAGTGTTGACAGGGGTATTTCACCCCTCCACTTT. Translating it yields CASSVDRGISPLHF.

The V and J genes are TRBV6-5 and TRBJ1-1, with TRBD1 matching 8 bases. Trimming at V came to 6 bases and at J to 3 bases, leaving 6 bases not matched to a gene. Per germline, CDR1 MNHEY and CDR2 SVGAGI. This CDR3 spans 14 amino acids. CDR3 sequence (DNA): TGTGCCAGCAGGGGGGACAGGCTTGACACTGAAGCTTTCTTT. Its translation is CASRGDRLDTEAFF.

The chain combines TRBV6-5 with TRBJ2-7; the match to TRBD2 covers 7 bases. CDR3 size: 15 residues. Germline CDR1 MNHEY, CDR2 SVGAGI. With 5 bases clipped from V and 4 bases from J, the junction kept 11 bases outside the gene matches. CDR3 DNA sequence: TGTGCCAGCAGTCCCGTGGCTAGCGGAGGGTACGAGCAGTACTTC. Its protein is CASSPVASGGYEQYF.

CDR3 sequence reads: CASSAGLAGGTGELFF. The CDR3 DNA reads as TGTGCCAGCAGCGCGGGACTAGCGGGGGGAACCGGGGAGCTGTTTTTT. The rearrangement links TRBV9 to TRBJ2-2; 15 nucleotides line up with TRBD2. The CDR3 has 16 amino acids. J lost 5 bases, V lost 3 bases, and 2 bases had no gene match. Germline CDR1 is SGDLS and CDR2 is YYNGEE.

The V call is TRBV11-1, the J call TRBJ2-4; 12 bases match TRBD1. Unmatched junction bases numbered 9, after V lost 5 bases and J lost 13 bases. The germline V gene encodes CDR1 SGHAT and CDR2 FQDESV (reference sequence). The CDR3 covers 14 residues. The chain's CDR3 is CASSDRDRGRSQYF. DNA of the CDR3: TGTGCCAGCAGCGACCGGGACAGGGGGCGAAGCCAGTACTTC. Variable domain in full (rest from reference TRBV11-1 and TRBJ2-4): EAEVAQSPRYKITEKSQAVAFWCDPISGHATLYWYRQILGQGPELLVQFQDESVVDDSQLPKDRFSAERLKGVDSTLKIQPAELGDSAMYLCASSDRDRGRSQYFGAGTRLSVL.

J is TRBJ2-5 and V is TRBV5-6; 8 positions match TRBD1. CDR1 and CDR2 from the germline V gene are SGHDT and YYEEEE. The trim removed 2 bases at V and 2 bases at J, leaving 2 bases unmatched. CDR3 length: 14 residues. The DNA for the CDR3 is TGTGCCAGCAGCTTTTGGGACAGGCAAGAGACCCAGTACTTC. Amino acids: CASSFWDRQETQYF.

Only one count was recorded for this clone. This rearrangement joins TRBV12-5 to TRBJ2-1, with TRBD2 matching 10 bases. CDR1 is LGHNT and CDR2 is FRNRAP in the germline V gene. The CDR3 length is 16 residues. Losses at the gene ends were 9 bases for V and 5 bases for J; bases not matched to a gene: 13. CDR3 amino acids: CASARSRTSGNNEQFF. CDR3 DNA: TGTGCTAGCGCCCGTTCCCGGACTAGCGGCAACAATGAGCAGTTCTTC.

CDR3 sequence reads: CASSMDPTGRLNEKLFF. The CDR3 nucleotides are TGTGCCAGTAGTATGGACCCAACAGGGAGACTAAATGAAAAACTGTTTTTT. The chain employs TRBV19 and TRBJ1-4; TRBD1 might be the D (6 bases). Per germline, CDR1 LNHDA and CDR2 SQIVND (reference sequence). V was trimmed by 3 bases and J by 5 bases, leaving 19 bases between them. The CDR3 extends over 17 amino acids.

The rearrangement uses TRBV27 and TRBJ1-5; TRBD1 is a possible D gene (5 bases). This CDR3 spans 15 amino acids. V was trimmed by 5 bases and J by 3 bases, leaving 14 bases between them. Germline values: CDR1 MNHEY, CDR2 SMNVEV (reference sequence). The DNA of the CDR3 is TGTGCCAGCAGTCCCATTGACAGCTCCAATCAGCCCCAGCATTTT. It specifies CASSPIDSSNQPQHF.

Turning to this clone: Other nucleotide sequences from this sample produce the same CDR3. V and J are TRBV27 and TRBJ2-7, with 11 bases aligning to TRBD1. Germline CDR1 is MNHEY and CDR2 is SMNVEV (reference sequence). The V and J ends lost 5 bases and 3 bases, in that order; junction bases with no gene match: 3. The CDR3 runs to 14 residues. CDR3 in amino acids: CASSPGTGGYEQYF. CDR3 nucleotide sequence: TGTGCCAGCAGTCCAGGGACAGGGGGCTACGAGCAGTACTTC.

The chain couples TRBV4-2 to TRBJ2-7, with D possibly being TRBD2 (6 bases). The germline CDR1 and CDR2 sequences are LGHNA and YNFKEQ. V lost 3 bases and J lost 2, with 8 bases in between. The CDR3 is made up of 13 amino acids. CDR3 bases: TGTGCCAGCAGCCAGCGACTAGCCTACGAGCAGTACTTC. Translated, it gives CASSQRLAYEQYF.

This clone came up a few times. This chain uses TRBV25-1 with TRBJ1-6, with D uncertain. The CDR3 is 13 amino acids. The germline CDR1 and CDR2 sequences are MGHDK and SYGVNS. Between the trimmed V and J ends, which lost 7 bases and 8 bases, there was a span of 12 bases. The CDR3 here is CASTGRGYSPLHF. The CDR3 region has the DNA TGTGCCAGCACCGGACGAGGGTATTCACCCCTCCACTTT.